This TCR beta chain was identified during a study of blood T cell repertoires in COVID-19. Across the study: Samples came from the United States, Italy and Spain, spanning acute and convalescent COVID-19.

CDR3 size: 14 residues. The V gene end was trimmed by 6 bases and the J gene end by 3 bases; junction bases not matched to a gene: 8. CDR1 is MNHEY and CDR2 is SMNVEV in the germline V gene (reference sequence). Method: immunoSEQ multiplex PCR; TCRdb's copy keeps in-frame clones and lacks some. This table holds fewer than 200,000 clones, approximately 80% found once. This sequence was found in a woman of 80 years or more with acute or convalescent COVID-19. Sequencing was carried out using peripheral blood. This sequence joins TRBV27 and TRBJ2-7; 7 bases are a match to TRBD2. The CDR3 here is CASSPGTMFYEQYF. The CDR3, as DNA: TGTGCCAGCAGCCCCGGGACTATGTTCTACGAGCAGTACTTC.